Shown below are 5 T cell receptor beta chains from a single sample sequenced in a study of blood T cell repertoires in COVID-19. The protocol was immunoSEQ multiplex PCR, while the TCRdb copy is restricted to in-frame clones and leaves out a portion. The sample carries 350,000 or so clones, approximately 89% recorded once. Sequences were obtained from peripheral blood. The receptors shown here come from a woman aged 55-70 years with COVID-19, enrolled during active disease.

The gene calls are TRBV18 and TRBJ2-5; TRBD1 is a possible D gene (5 bases). The V and J ends lost 4 bases and 5 bases respectively, with 8 bases between them. Germline-derived CDR1 and CDR2 are KGHSH and LQKENI. This CDR3 has 12 residues. CDR3: CASSRAGETQYF. CDR3 in DNA: TGTGCCAGCTCACGGGCAGGGGAGACCCAGTACTTC.

The V call is TRBV5-4, the J call TRBJ2-5; TRBD1 aligns across 9 bases. This CDR3 region has 15 residues. V gave up 4 bases and J gave up 5 bases; unmatched junction bases: 9. CDR1 is SGHNT and CDR2 is YYREEE in the germline V gene (reference sequence). CDR3 DNA sequence: TGTGCCAGCAGCCTGGGACAGGGAAGGCGGGAGACCCAGTACTTC. Translating it yields CASSLGQGRRETQYF.

The chain links TRBV16 to TRBJ1-1; unclear D gene. Germline loops: CDR1 KGHSY, CDR2 FQNENV. Trimming removed 4 bases from V and 3 bases from J, with 15 bases in between. This CDR3 comprises 15 residues. The CDR3 region is CASSPLFSSDTEAFF. CDR3 coding DNA: TGTGCCAGCAGCCCTCTTTTTTCCTCCGACACTGAAGCTTTCTTT.

J is TRBJ1-1 and V is TRBV5-1; no reliable D call. Germline V gene lookup returns CDR1 SGHRS and CDR2 YFSETQ. The CDR3 sequence is 14 residues long. Trimming cost V 2 bases and J 1 base, with 9 bases left between them. CDR3 DNA sequence: TGCGCCAGCAGCTTTTTGGCAACGAACACTGAAGCTTTCTTT. Its protein product is CASSFLATNTEAFF.

The rearrangement joins TRBV13 to TRBJ1-2; 9 bases align to TRBD1. The V gene end was trimmed by 5 bases and the J gene end by 8 bases; junction bases not matched to a gene: 9. Germline V gives CDR1 PRHDT, CDR2 FYEKMQ (reference sequence). CDR3 length: 14 amino acids. CDR3 residues: CASSARQGESGYTF. The CDR3 coding sequence is TGTGCCAGCAGCGCAAGACAGGGGGAGTCGGGCTACACCTTC.